The 31 T cell receptor beta chains below all came from one sample that was sequenced in a study of early T cells in non-severe SARS-CoV-2 infection. TCRdb analysed the 5' RACE reads with MiXCR anew, one entry per CDR3 protein. The sample carries more than 60,000 distinct CDR3 sequences, 9.5% to 15% recorded once. The sample consisted of whole blood, taken at baseline. The origin of the receptors is an adult who was a healthcare worker with PCR-confirmed SARS-CoV-2 infection or an uninfected control (not recorded which).

This clonotype has just a few counts. CDR3: CASSLQGMRGYTF. The CDR3 coding sequence is TGTGCCAGCAGTTTACAGGGGATGAGGGGCTACACCTTC. The genes are TRBV12-3 or TRBV12-4 and TRBJ1-2; possible D gene TRBD1, 6 bases. Trimming pared 2 bases from V and 8 bases from J, leaving 12 bases between. The CDR3 extends over 13 amino acids.

This clonotype was observed a handful of times. This chain joins TRBV10-1 and TRBJ1-1; D is undetermined. The CDR3 extends over 15 amino acids. The ends were cut back, 0 bases at V and 3 bases at J, with 11 bases in the middle. The germline CDR1 and CDR2 sequences are WNHNN and SYGVQD (reference sequence). CDR3 bases: TGCGCCAGCAGTGAGTCGAGGTGGGTGGACACTGAAGCTTTCTTT. Protein: CASSESRWVDTEAFF.

This clonotype rates as medium-sized (0.01 to 0.1%). V and J are TRBV7-9 and TRBJ2-1; D call uncertain. The CDR3 totals 15 residues. The germline CDR1 and CDR2 sequences are SEHNR and FQNEAQ (reference sequence). Trimming stripped 5 bases from V and 5 bases from J, with 16 bases between. In DNA form, the CDR3 reads TGTGCCAGCAGCCGCCGGGCCGCCCGTCACAATGAGCAGTTCTTC. Translating gives CASSRRAARHNEQFF.

V is TRBV7-9 and J is TRBJ1-3; D possibly corresponds to TRBD1 (5 bases). V was shortened by 5 bases and J by 7 bases, with 15 bases between the two germline ends. This CDR3 contains 14 residues. Germline loops: CDR1 SEHNR, CDR2 FQNEAQ (reference sequence). The CDR3 loop is CASSPSGGSNTIYF. The CDR3 coding sequence is TGTGCCAGCAGCCCCAGCGGGGGTAGCAACACCATATATTTT.

There are a few counts of this clonotype. The chain uses TRBV10-2 and TRBJ2-3, with 13 bases lining up with TRBD2. Germline V gives CDR1 WSHSY, CDR2 SAAADI. The CDR3 is made up of 18 amino acids. J lost 1 base, V lost 2 bases, and 6 bases had no gene match. The CDR3 nucleotides read TGCGCCAGCAGTGAGAGGACTAGCGGGGGCCTCGGCACAGATACGCAGTATTTT. Translating it yields CASSERTSGGLGTDTQYF.

The chain combines TRBV11-2 with TRBJ2-7, with D perhaps matching TRBD1 (5 bases). The CDR3 contains 14 residues. Germline loops: CDR1 SGHAT, CDR2 FQNNGV. Trimming removed 1 base from V and 3 bases from J, with 10 bases in between. The CDR3 nucleotides read TGTGCCAGCAGCTTAGGTATGACAGACTACGAGCAGTACTTC. This sequence encodes CASSLGMTDYEQYF.

There are a few counts of this clonotype. The rearrangement joins TRBV12-3 or TRBV12-4 to TRBJ2-3; 7 bases fit TRBD2. This CDR3 comprises 14 residues. V shed 5 bases, J shed 6 bases, and the junction held 8 bases outside the gene matches. The CDR3 DNA follows: TGTGCCAGCAGTACAAGCGGGGTTGGTGATACGCAGTATTTT. This sequence encodes CASSTSGVGDTQYF.

This clonotype was found many times. The chain combines TRBV2 with TRBJ2-2; possibly TRBD1 or TRBD2 for D (6 bases each). The CDR3 runs 15 residues. Germline V gene data show CDR1 as SNHLY and CDR2 as FYNNEI. V lost 4 bases to trimming and J lost 3 bases, with 12 bases between them. CDR3 coding DNA: TGTGCCAGCAGTGTTTCGGGGGCCGACACCGGGGAGCTGTTTTTT. It translates to CASSVSGADTGELFF.

The chain joins TRBV14 to TRBJ2-5; no clear D gene. Trimming removed 3 bases at V and 2 bases at J, with 10 bases between. This CDR3 spans 14 amino acids. Germline CDR1 is SGHDN and CDR2 is FVKESK. Here the CDR3 DNA reads TGTGCCAGCAGCCACAGAGCTTTTCAAGAGACCCAGTACTTC. Amino acids: CASSHRAFQETQYF. The full variable domain, its missing parts supplied by reference TRBV14 and TRBJ2-5, is EAGVTQFPSHSVIEKGQTVTLRCDPISGHDNLYWYRRVMGKEIKFLLHFVKESKQDESGMPNNRFLAERTGGTYSTLKVQPAELEDSGVYFCASSHRAFQETQYFGPGTRLLVL.

This clonotype appeared a few times. This chain uses TRBV5-8 with TRBJ2-1, with 7 bases matching TRBD2. Germline assignment: CDR1 SGHTS and CDR2 YDEGEE. V trimming: 7 bases; J trimming: 7 bases; junction bases outside the gene matches: 2. The CDR3 runs 11 residues. The CDR3 DNA follows: TGTGCCAGCCTCGGGAGGAATGAGCAGTTCTTC. Translation: CASLGRNEQFF.

CDR3 in amino acids: CSARDGTVEQFF. CDR3 bases: TGCAGTGCTAGAGATGGGACAGTTGAGCAGTTCTTC. The genes are TRBV20-1 and TRBJ2-1; 7 bases agree with TRBD1. V shed 0 bases, J shed 9 bases, and the junction held 2 bases outside the gene matches. The germline gives CDR1 DFQATT, CDR2 SNEGSKA (reference sequence). The CDR3 is 12 residues long.

The rearrangement uses TRBV4-1 and TRBJ2-5; perhaps TRBD2 as D (6 bases). This CDR3 spans 17 amino acids. Trimming removed 0 bases at V and 0 bases at J, with 14 bases between. Germline lookup yields CDR1 MGHRA and CDR2 YSYEKL. CDR3 region: CASSQDAGTLDQETQYF. The DNA for the CDR3 is TGCGCCAGCAGCCAAGACGCAGGGACTTTGGACCAAGAGACCCAGTACTTC.

The gene calls are TRBV5-1 and TRBJ2-3; D assignment may be TRBD1 or TRBD2 (5 bases each). The CDR3 runs to 16 residues. V was cut by 0 bases and J by 0 bases, with 11 bases left in between. Germline V gene lookup returns CDR1 SGHRS and CDR2 YFSETQ. Here the CDR3 DNA reads TGCGCCAGCAGCTTGGATAGGGGACCGAGCACAGATACGCAGTATTTT. Its protein product is CASSLDRGPSTDTQYF.

V usage is TRBV6-1 and J usage is TRBJ1-2; D gene uncertain. V was clipped by 1 base and J by 5 bases, with 8 bases between them. The CDR3 is 13 residues long. Per the germline V gene, CDR1 is MNHNS and CDR2 is SASEGT. CDR3 in DNA: TGTGCCAGCAGTGAAGTACAGTTGTATGGCTACACCTTC. This encodes CASSEVQLYGYTF.

This chain uses TRBV5-1 with TRBJ2-3; D is perhaps TRBD2 (7 bases). CDR3 length equals 12 residues. V was cut by 10 bases and J by 3 bases, with 12 bases left in between. CDR1 is SGHRS, CDR2 YFSETQ, per germline. CDR3 bases: TGCGCCTCTAAGGGGGGGACAGATACGCAGTATTTT. This encodes CASKGGTDTQYF.

For the CDR3, the DNA is TGCGCCAGCAGCCAAGCGGTCGAGGGGGCTCTCCAACAGCCCCAGCATTTT. Its translation: CASSQAVEGALQQPQHF. V is TRBV4-1 and J is TRBJ1-5; 7 nucleotides align to TRBD1. Trimming cost V 1 base and J 7 bases; bases outside gene matches: 13. The CDR3 is made up of 17 amino acids. In germline, CDR1 is MGHRA, CDR2 YSYEKL.

This clonotype was observed a few times. This sequence joins TRBV2 and TRBJ2-7; D gene ambiguous. CDR1 is SNHLY and CDR2 is FYNNEI in the germline V gene. The V end was cut by 3 bases, the J end by 3 bases, with 12 bases between. The CDR3 extends over 14 amino acids. CDR3 bases: TGTGCCAGCAGTGACGGCCAGTATAGCTACGAGCAGTACTTC. Encoded protein: CASSDGQYSYEQYF.

At least ten counts were recorded for this clonotype. J is TRBJ2-3 and V is TRBV6-4; D is uncertain. Germline CDR1 and CDR2: MRHNA and SNTAGT. The CDR3 extends over 13 amino acids. The ends were cut back, 6 bases at V and 2 bases at J, with 9 bases in the middle. In DNA, the CDR3 is TGTGCCAGCAGGGCCCATGACACAGATACGCAGTATTTT. This sequence encodes CASRAHDTDTQYF.

The chain links TRBV12-3 or TRBV12-4 to TRBJ2-1; TRBD1 aligns across 7 bases. The junction had 7 bases not matched to a gene; V was cut back by 4 bases and J by 1 base. This CDR3 is built from 16 residues. CDR3 DNA sequence: TGTGCCAGCAGTTCCCTGGGACAGCTATCCTACAATGAGCAGTTCTTC. It translates to CASSSLGQLSYNEQFF.

The chain links TRBV28 to TRBJ2-5, with D hard to call. The germline V gene encodes CDR1 MDHEN and CDR2 SYDVKM. This CDR3 is built from 14 residues. The ends were cut back, 2 bases at V and 2 bases at J, with 9 bases in the middle. The CDR3 DNA follows: TGTGCCAGCAGTTTAGGGTTGCGACAAGAGACCCAGTACTTC. It translates to CASSLGLRQETQYF. Variable domain in full (rest from reference TRBV28 and TRBJ2-5): DVKVTQSSRYLVKRTGEKVFLECVQDMDHENMFWYRQDPGLGLRLIYFSYDVKMKEKGDIPEGYSVSREKKERFSLILESASTNQTSMYLCASSLGLRQETQYFGPGTRLLVL.

The CDR3 sequence is CSVEGTGGGWTEAFF. In DNA, the CDR3 is TGCAGCGTTGAAGGGACAGGAGGTGGATGGACTGAAGCTTTCTTT. The rearrangement links TRBV29-1 to TRBJ1-1; 7 bases line up with TRBD1. Germline V lookup: CDR1 SQVTM, CDR2 ANQGSEA. This CDR3 is 15 amino acids long. With V trimmed by 1 base and J by 5 bases, 10 bases remained unmatched.

This clonotype was counted between two and nine times. The V gene is TRBV2, the J gene TRBJ2-3; D is possibly TRBD1 or TRBD2 (6 bases each). Germline loops: CDR1 SNHLY, CDR2 FYNNEI. The CDR3 is made up of 14 amino acids. V was cut by 8 bases and J by 6 bases, with 18 bases left in between. CDR3 loop: CASRGQWDGDTQYF. Written as DNA, the CDR3 is TGTGCCAGCCGGGGGCAGTGGGATGGGGATACGCAGTATTTT.

This sequence joins TRBV6-2 or TRBV6-3 and TRBJ2-3, with D uncertain. The CDR3 runs to 11 residues. Germline loops: CDR1 MNHEY, CDR2 SVGEGT. The ends were cut back, 10 bases at V and 3 bases at J, with 8 bases in the middle. The CDR3: CATSQTDTQYF. CDR3 nucleotide sequence: TGTGCCACCAGCCAGACAGATACGCAGTATTTT.

The chain combines TRBV7-8 with TRBJ1-1; TRBD1 matches at 7 bases. This CDR3 comprises 15 residues. V was clipped by 3 bases and J by 11 bases; unmatched bases: 15. Germline CDR1 is SGHVS and CDR2 is FQNEAQ. In DNA form, the CDR3 reads TGTGCCAGCAGCTTTCCTGATCTAAGAGGGGGCCTGGCTTTCTTT. Translation: CASSFPDLRGGLAFF.

There are many counts of this clonotype. The rearrangement uses TRBV29-1 and TRBJ1-2, with D unclear. Between the trimmed V and J ends, which lost 4 bases and 2 bases, there was a span of 11 bases. Germline V gene lookup returns CDR1 SQVTM and CDR2 ANQGSEA. The CDR3 is 13 amino acids. The CDR3 sequence: CSVGADLNYGYTF. CDR3 coding DNA: TGCAGCGTTGGGGCAGATCTAAACTATGGCTACACCTTC. The full variable domain, rest sourced from reference TRBV29-1 and TRBJ1-2, is SAVISQKPSRDICQRGTSLTIQCQVDSQVTMMFWYRQQPGQSLTLIATANQGSEATYESGFVIDKFPISRPNLTFSTLTVSNMSPEDSSIYLCSVGADLNYGYTFGSGTRLTVV.

This clonotype appeared a few times. This sequence joins TRBV28 and TRBJ2-3; 7 positions match TRBD2. V was clipped by 7 bases and J by 0 bases; unmatched bases: 4. In germline, CDR1 is MDHEN, CDR2 SYDVKM. This CDR3 has 14 residues. The CDR3 nucleotides read TGTGCCAGCAACATGCGGGGGAGCACAGATACGCAGTATTTT. It encodes CASNMRGSTDTQYF.

Here the CDR3 reads CASSQPSDTQYF. The CDR3 DNA sequence: TGCGCCAGCAGCCAACCCTCAGATACGCAGTATTTT. The chain uses TRBV5-1 and TRBJ2-3, with D uncertain. V lost 4 bases and J 4 bases, leaving 7 bases between the germline ends. CDR3 length: 12 residues. Per germline, CDR1 SGHRS and CDR2 YFSETQ.

This chain uses TRBV28 with TRBJ1-6; no clear D gene. Germline CDR1 and CDR2: MDHEN and SYDVKM. The CDR3 totals 15 residues. Trimming pared 6 bases from V and 2 bases from J, leaving 11 bases between. CDR3 region: CASSQTATYNSPLHF. CDR3 bases: TGTGCCAGCAGCCAAACGGCAACCTATAATTCACCCCTCCACTTT.

This clonotype was counted ten times or more. The genes are TRBV24-1 and TRBJ2-5; perhaps TRBD1 as D (6 bases). With 3 bases removed from V and 0 bases from J, the gap between germline ends came to 13 bases. The CDR3 sequence is 16 residues long. Germline CDR1 is KGHDR and CDR2 is SFDVKD. CDR3 sequence: CATSDKGTSYQETQYF. The DNA of the CDR3 is TGTGCCACCAGTGATAAGGGGACATCGTACCAAGAGACCCAGTACTTC.

This clonotype was detected many times. This chain joins TRBV28 and TRBJ1-6; D gene uncertain. Looked up from germline, CDR1 is MDHEN and CDR2 is SYDVKM. Trimming left V 1 base short and J 0 bases short, with 7 bases between. The CDR3 consists of 16 residues. The CDR3 DNA sequence: TGTGCCAGCAGTTTATACCGGAGCTCCTATAATTCACCCCTCCACTTT. It encodes CASSLYRSSYNSPLHF.

This clonotype was counted only a few times. The genes are TRBV6-5 and TRBJ2-1; D might be TRBD2 (6 bases). The germline V gene has CDR1 MNHEY and CDR2 SVGAGI. This CDR3 is 14 amino acids long. The V end was cut by 0 bases, the J end by 8 bases, with 11 bases between. The CDR3 region is CASSYSMGGDEQFF. CDR3 in DNA: TGTGCCAGCAGTTACTCGATGGGAGGTGATGAGCAGTTCTTC.